This passage covers 26 T cell receptor beta chains from one sample sequenced in a study of T cells in Graves' hyperthyroidism and ophthalmopathy (dated by TCRdb to the late 2010s). The library was made by multiplex PCR. The sequencing machine was an Illumina HiSeq 2000. Amplification of TCR beta CDR3 regions was carried out from RNA transcripts. For the first round of RT-PCR on the TCR CDR3, the HTBI primer set was used together with the Qiagen OneStep RT-PCR kit. Through fastp at Q25 and MiXCR, TCRdb rebuilt clones from the public reads, retaining in-frame beta chains. Records with the same CDR3 protein are collapsed into one entry carrying the most frequent genes and DNA. The table for this sample lists about 720,000 distinct CDR3 sequences; about 15% of them were counted only once. The ten largest clones capture around 7.7% of the sample. Sequenced material: blood. The receptors were sampled from a man between 18 and 29 years old with Graves' hyperthyroidism.

This clonotype has more than one count but fewer than ten. Germline is not matched at one junction end, which may reflect a read error. The chain has TRBV28 and TRBJ1-2; D might be TRBD1 (6 bases). The CDR3 extends over 17 amino acids. Germline CDR1 reads MDHEN; CDR2 reads SYDVKM. CDR3 DNA sequence: TGTGCCAGCAGAATAATCGGACAGCCTTTAAGGGACTATGGTTACACCTTC. This encodes CASRIIGQPLRDYGYTF.

The rearrangement links TRBV11-2 to TRBJ2-7, with 12 bases aligning to TRBD1. The CDR3 is 17 amino acids. Trimming removed 5 bases from V and 5 bases from J; junction bases left unmatched: 13. Germline CDR1 SGHAT, CDR2 FQNNGV. This CDR3 reads CASSLGVGTGGMNEQYF. As DNA, the CDR3 is TGTGCCAGCAGCCTCGGGGTGGGGACAGGGGGCATGAACGAGCAGTACTTC.

This rearrangement joins TRBV7-2 to TRBJ1-4, with a tentative D call TRBD1 (5 bases). Trimming pared 6 bases from V and 0 bases from J, leaving 14 bases between. Germline CDR1 and CDR2: SGHTA and FQGNSA. The CDR3 runs 16 residues. For the CDR3, the DNA is TGTGCCAGCAGGAAAAGGTCGGGGGCAACTAATGAAAAACTGTTTTTT. This encodes CASRKRSGATNEKLFF.

CDR3 amino acids: CSETRVSSYEQYF. CDR3 bases: TGCAGTGAAACTCGGGTGAGCTCCTACGAGCAGTACTTC. The rearrangement links TRBV20-1 to TRBJ2-7; D not certain. Between the trimmed V and J ends, which lost 7 bases and 0 bases, there was a span of 13 bases. The CDR3 consists of 13 residues. Germline V gene sequence: CDR1 DFQATT, CDR2 SNEGSKA (reference sequence).

This clonotype was counted ten times or more. The DNA is left out, because the CDR3 cannot be placed on it with certainty; the CDR3 is given as TCRdb lists it. The CDR3 loop is CASSSSTSSAGELFF. This chain links TRBV2 with TRBJ2-2; the table calls TRBD2, which could not be checked here. The length of the CDR3 is 15 amino acids, counting both ends. Germline values: CDR1 SNHLY, CDR2 FYNNEI.

There are a few counts of this clonotype. The chain couples TRBV28 to TRBJ1-5; 7 positions match TRBD1. V shed 2 bases and J 6 bases; nucleotides not matched to a gene: 4. The CDR3 length is 14 residues. Germline CDR1 and CDR2: MDHEN and SYDVKM. The CDR3 DNA sequence: TGTGCCAGCAGTTTAAAAAGGGGGCCTCAGCCCCAGCATTTT. This sequence encodes CASSLKRGPQPQHF.

This clonotype was detected many times. V is TRBV28 and J is TRBJ2-2, with no clear D. V was shortened by 9 bases and J by 3 bases, with 11 bases between the two germline ends. CDR3 size: 13 residues. The germline gives CDR1 MDHEN, CDR2 SYDVKM. CDR3 amino acids: CASLVVYTGELFF. The DNA of the CDR3 is TGTGCCAGTTTGGTAGTGTACACCGGGGAGCTGTTTTTT.

This clonotype has just a few counts. The chain uses TRBV14 and TRBJ1-2; D remains unclear. The CDR3 runs 13 residues. The V end lost 4 bases, the J end lost 8 bases, and 14 bases lay between the germline ends. Germline assignment: CDR1 SGHDN and CDR2 FVKESK. The DNA for the CDR3 is TGTGCCAGCAGCCTCGAAAACATGGGGGGCTACACCTTC. Amino acid sequence: CASSLENMGGYTF.

This clonotype was seen a few times. The gene calls are TRBV10-2 and TRBJ2-6, with 7 bases aligning to TRBD2. J lost 7 bases, V lost 10 bases, and 10 bases had no gene match. CDR3 length equals 14 residues. Per the germline V gene, CDR1 is WSHSY and CDR2 is SAAADI. The CDR3 sequence: CATGGTLGANVLTF. The CDR3 nucleotides read TGCGCCACGGGGGGTACTCTGGGCGCCAACGTCCTGACTTTC.

Turning to this clonotype: Since a much larger clone is just one base distant, this may be a read error. The chain uses TRBV20-1 and TRBJ2-7; D may be TRBD2 (6 bases). CDR1 and CDR2 from the germline V gene are DFQATT and SNEGSKA (reference sequence). Trimming removed 5 bases at V and 7 bases at J, with 18 bases between. The CDR3 loop spans 13 amino acids. CDR3 amino acids: CSAGGVPWWEQYF. In DNA form, the CDR3 reads TGCAGTGCTGGCGGGGTCCCCTGGTGGGAGCAGTACTTC.

This clonotype was picked up many times. The V and J genes are TRBV2 and TRBJ1-1; D not resolved. Germline V gene data show CDR1 as SNHLY and CDR2 as FYNNEI. With 2 bases removed from V and 1 base from J, the gap between germline ends came to 17 bases. CDR3 length equals 17 residues. CDR3 nucleotides: TGTGCCAGCAGTGAAACCCCGATAACCGTCGGGAACACTGAAGCTTTCTTT. Its protein product is CASSETPITVGNTEAFF.

This clonotype showed up just a few times. The chain employs TRBV6-2 or TRBV6-3 and TRBJ2-3; D possibly corresponds to TRBD2 (5 bases). V was pared by 0 bases and J by 8 bases, with 9 bases between. The CDR3 contains 13 residues. Germline CDR1 is MNHEY and CDR2 is SVGEGT. As DNA, the CDR3 is TGTGCCAGCAGTTACTCCCTAGCTGGTACGCAGTATTTT. Protein sequence: CASSYSLAGTQYF.

This clonotype was seen many times. The rearrangement joins TRBV12-3 or TRBV12-4 to TRBJ1-2; D gene unclear. Trimming pared 5 bases from V and 4 bases from J, leaving 20 bases between. This CDR3 contains 16 residues. The CDR3 protein is CASSPPASNWGYGYTF. The CDR3 nucleotides are TGTGCCAGCAGTCCGCCCGCTTCGAACTGGGGCTATGGCTACACCTTC.

This clonotype was detected only a few times. The chain recombines TRBV6-1 with TRBJ2-5; the D is unclear. V lost 10 bases and J 5 bases, leaving 17 bases between the germline ends. This CDR3 comprises 13 residues. From germline, CDR1 is MNHNS and CDR2 SASEGT. The chain's CDR3 is CATQERPRETQYF. The CDR3 bases are TGTGCCACCCAGGAGAGGCCGCGGGAGACCCAGTACTTC.

This clonotype came up a few times. V gene TRBV3-1 combines with J gene TRBJ2-2; the D is unclear. Trimming took 3 bases from V and 1 from J, leaving 6 bases between them. CDR1 is LGHDT and CDR2 is YNNKEL in the germline V gene (reference sequence). The CDR3 loop spans 14 amino acids. The CDR3 spells CASSHRQNTGELFF. DNA for the CDR3: TGTGCCAGCAGCCATCGGCAGAACACCGGGGAGCTGTTTTTT.

In this sample, this clonotype turned up many times. The rearrangement joins TRBV2 to TRBJ1-5; tentatively, D is TRBD1 (6 bases). This CDR3 contains 14 residues. Looked up from germline, CDR1 is SNHLY and CDR2 is FYNNEI. Trimming took 3 bases from V and 4 from J, leaving 10 bases between them. This CDR3 is CASSERGRNQPQHF. The CDR3, as DNA: TGTGCCAGCAGTGAGAGGGGGAGGAATCAGCCCCAGCATTTT. The entire variable domain, with the rest obtained from reference TRBV2 and TRBJ1-5, is as follows: EPEVTQTPSHQVTQMGQEVILRCVPISNHLYFYWYRQILGQKVEFLVSFYNNEISEKSEIFDDQFSVERPDGSNFTLKIRSTKLEDSAMYFCASSERGRNQPQHFGDGTRLSIL.

The V gene is TRBV19, the J gene TRBJ2-5, with D perhaps given as TRBD1 or TRBD2 (6 bases each). The CDR3 has 14 residues. V dropped 2 bases and J dropped 4 bases, with 11 bases sitting between them. The germline gives CDR1 LNHDA, CDR2 SQIVND (reference sequence). CDR3 in DNA: TGTGCCAGTAGTATATCGGGGGCAATAGAGACCCAGTACTTC. Translating gives CASSISGAIETQYF.

The genes are TRBV7-6 and TRBJ2-1, with unresolved D. The CDR3 runs to 15 residues. The ends were cut back, 2 bases at V and 0 bases at J, with 8 bases in the middle. In germline, CDR1 is SGHVS, CDR2 FNYEAQ. CDR3 nucleotide sequence: TGTGCCAGCAGCTTACTCACCCCCTCCTACAATGAGCAGTTCTTC. Amino acids: CASSLLTPSYNEQFF.

This clonotype has only a few counts. J is TRBJ2-1 and V is TRBV11-3, with D tentatively TRBD2 (6 bases). CDR3 size: 16 residues. Germline V gene lookup returns CDR1 SGHNT and CDR2 YENEEA. V lost 5 bases and J 4 bases, leaving 18 bases between the germline ends. DNA for the CDR3: TGTGCCAGCAGCCCCGATAGGCTAGCGAAGTACAATGAGCAGTTCTTC. It translates to CASSPDRLAKYNEQFF. Variable domain in full (rest from reference TRBV11-3 and TRBJ2-1): EAGVVQSPRYKIIEKKQPVAFWCNPISGHNTLYWYLQNLGQGPELLIRYENEEAVDDSQLPKDRFSAERLKGVDSTLKIQPAELGDSAVYLCASSPDRLAKYNEQFFGPGTRLTVL.

CDR3 DNA sequence: TGTGCCAGCAGACGACAGGGTGGGGGCTACACCTTC. This gives the protein CASRRQGGGYTF. This chain connects TRBV6-1 to TRBJ1-2; 7 bases align to TRBD1. The V segment lost 6 bases and the J segment 8 bases; nucleotides outside the gene matches: 6. Germline V gene data show CDR1 as MNHNS and CDR2 as SASEGT. CDR3 length equals 12 residues.

In DNA form, the CDR3 reads TGTGCCAGCTCAGAACCGGGGGAAGAGACCCAGTACTTC. This codes for CASSEPGEETQYF. The V and J genes are TRBV28 and TRBJ2-5; a possible D gene is TRBD2 (6 bases). The CDR3 is 13 amino acids. Trimming stripped 8 bases from V and 3 bases from J, with 13 bases between. Germline V gene lookup returns CDR1 MDHEN and CDR2 SYDVKM. The variable domain in full, completed from reference TRBV28 and TRBJ2-5, reads DVKVTQSSRYLVKRTGEKVFLECVQDMDHENMFWYRQDPGLGLRLIYFSYDVKMKEKGDIPEGYSVSREKKERFSLILESASTNQTSMYLCASSEPGEETQYFGPGTRLLVL.

This clonotype was detected ten times or more. V and J are TRBV20-1 and TRBJ2-3; 11 positions match TRBD1. This CDR3 contains 15 residues. Germline V gene data show CDR1 as DFQATT and CDR2 as SNEGSKA (reference sequence). Losses at the gene ends were 1 base for V and 4 bases for J; bases not matched to a gene: 4. The CDR3: CSARGGQGVPDTQYF. Here the CDR3 DNA reads TGCAGTGCTAGAGGGGGACAGGGGGTTCCAGATACGCAGTATTTT.

This clonotype was observed many times. This chain uses TRBV20-1 with TRBJ2-1; 7 bases line up with TRBD1. After removal of 1 base from V and 6 bases from J, the junction contained 12 bases not matched to a gene. This CDR3 has 16 amino acids. Germline V gene sequence: CDR1 DFQATT, CDR2 SNEGSKA (reference sequence). The CDR3, as DNA: TGCAGTGCTAGAGGCTCGGGACAGCCGTACGGCAATGAGCAGTTCTTC. Its protein product is CSARGSGQPYGNEQFF.

This clonotype appeared a few times. The chain uses TRBV18 and TRBJ2-4, with 9 bases that match TRBD2. The ends lost 2 bases at V and 12 bases at J; junction bases unmatched: 8. The CDR3 contains 14 residues. Germline CDR1 KGHSH, CDR2 LQKENI. The CDR3 sequence: CASSPLAGEGDQYF. The CDR3, as DNA: TGTGCCAGCTCACCATTAGCGGGAGAGGGAGATCAGTACTTC.

This clonotype has at least ten counts. The rearrangement uses TRBV20-1 and TRBJ2-1; 7 bases fit TRBD1. CDR3 length equals 13 residues. Germline V gene lookup returns CDR1 DFQATT and CDR2 SNEGSKA (reference sequence). V shed 4 bases, J shed 3 bases, and the junction held 3 bases outside the gene matches. The CDR3 nucleotides are TGCAGTGCTACCGGGACAGTCTACAATGAGCAGTTCTTC. It translates to CSATGTVYNEQFF.

This clonotype was detected a few times. The CDR3, as DNA: TGTGCCAGCAGCTTGTACCAACTTTCGAGGGCGTCTAACTATGGCTACACCTTC. Translating it yields CASSLYQLSRASNYGYTF. The gene calls are TRBV7-2 and TRBJ1-2; D not resolved. Trimming cost V 3 bases and J 0 bases, with 20 bases left between them. In germline, CDR1 is SGHTA, CDR2 FQGNSA. The CDR3 spans 18 residues.